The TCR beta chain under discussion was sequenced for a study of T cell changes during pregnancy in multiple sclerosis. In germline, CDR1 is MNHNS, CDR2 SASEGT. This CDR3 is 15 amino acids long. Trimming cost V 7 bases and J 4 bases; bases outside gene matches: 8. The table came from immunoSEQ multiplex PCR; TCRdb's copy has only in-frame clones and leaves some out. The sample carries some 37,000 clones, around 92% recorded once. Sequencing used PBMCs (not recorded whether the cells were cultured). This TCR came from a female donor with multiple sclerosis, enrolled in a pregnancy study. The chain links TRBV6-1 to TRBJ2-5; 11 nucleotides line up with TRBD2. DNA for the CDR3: TGTGCCAGCACTCGGCTAGCGGGAGGACTAGAGACCCAGTACTTC. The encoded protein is CASTRLAGGLETQYF.